A single sample gave rise to the 19 T cell receptor beta chains below, sequenced in a study of technical replicates of blood from a few donors. Method: immunoSEQ multiplex PCR; TCRdb's copy keeps in-frame clones and lacks some. The repertoire has about 94,000 clones, about 96% of them found once; the top ten carry around 0.4%. Source material: T cells isolated from PBMCs. The receptors here all came from a human donor in good health.

J is TRBJ1-2 and V is TRBV6-1; D is ambiguous. Between the trimmed V and J ends, which lost 6 bases and 8 bases, there was a span of 7 bases. Looked up from germline, CDR1 is MNHNS and CDR2 is SASEGT. The CDR3 is 10 residues long. The CDR3 sequence is CASREKGYTF. In DNA form, the CDR3 reads TGTGCCAGCAGGGAGAAAGGCTACACCTTC.

This chain joins TRBV5-1 and TRBJ2-3; TRBD1 aligns across 10 bases. This CDR3 is built from 17 residues. J lost 2 bases, V lost 4 bases, and 10 bases had no gene match. Germline CDR1 is SGHRS and CDR2 is YFSETQ. The CDR3 DNA follows: TGCGCCAGCAGCATCCTACCGGGACAGGGGACCACAGATACGCAGTATTTT. This gives the protein CASSILPGQGTTDTQYF.

V and J are TRBV4-1 and TRBJ2-1; 12 bases line up with TRBD2. Unmatched junction bases numbered 4, after V lost 1 base and J lost 9 bases. The CDR3 consists of 15 residues. Germline V CDR1 and CDR2: MGHRA, YSYEKL. For the CDR3, the DNA is TGCGCCAGCAGCCAAGGACTAGCGGGAGACGGTGAGCAGTTCTTC. It encodes CASSQGLAGDGEQFF.

The genes are TRBV25-1 and TRBJ2-1; D unclear. The CDR3 spans 12 residues. The germline V gene has CDR1 MGHDK and CDR2 SYGVNS. V was clipped by 0 bases and J by 7 bases, with 4 bases between them. CDR3 bases: TGTGCCAGCAGTGAATACAGGAATGAGCAGTTCTTC. It specifies CASSEYRNEQFF.

The chain employs TRBV7-3 and TRBJ2-1; D possibly corresponds to TRBD2 (6 bases). This CDR3 spans 13 amino acids. Trimming took off 3 bases at V and 6 bases at J, with 9 bases between the two ends. CDR1 and CDR2 (germline): SGHTA, FQGTGA. The CDR3 sequence: CASSLSGGNEQFF. The CDR3 DNA follows: TGTGCCAGCAGCTTGTCCGGGGGCAATGAGCAGTTCTTC.

The chain joins TRBV5-1 to TRBJ2-1; possibly TRBD1 for D (5 bases). V was cut by 3 bases and J by 10 bases, with 14 bases left in between. The CDR3 is 13 amino acids. Germline-derived CDR1 and CDR2 are SGHRS and YFSETQ. CDR3 DNA: TGCGCCAGCAGCTGGACATCGGATTGGGAGCAGTTCTTC. Its protein is CASSWTSDWEQFF.

The rearrangement joins TRBV7-2 to TRBJ1-1, with TRBD1 matching over 8 bases. Germline lookup yields CDR1 SGHTA and CDR2 FQGNSA. The junction had 7 bases not matched to a gene; V was cut back by 5 bases and J by 11 bases. The CDR3 totals 12 residues. The CDR3 DNA is TGTGCCAGCAGCGTAGGACAGGGAATGGCTTTCTTT. Translation gives CASSVGQGMAFF.

The chain combines TRBV5-4 with TRBJ1-1; D might be TRBD1 (5 bases). Germline CDR1 reads SGHNT; CDR2 reads YYREEE (reference sequence). This CDR3 is 14 amino acids long. Trimming stripped 4 bases from V and 1 base from J, with 11 bases between. The CDR3 DNA reads as TGTGCCAGCAGCCTGCTGGGGGGGAACACTGAAGCTTTCTTT. This sequence encodes CASSLLGGNTEAFF.

The V and J genes are TRBV7-9 and TRBJ2-6; 12 nucleotides align to TRBD2. The CDR3 runs 18 residues. The germline V gene has CDR1 SEHNR and CDR2 FQNEAQ (reference sequence). Trimming took 3 bases from V and 3 from J; bases not matched to a gene: 6. The DNA for the CDR3 is TGTGCCAGCAGCTTCCTAGCGGGAGGGCCAAGTGGGGCCAACGTCCTGACTTTC. As protein: CASSFLAGGPSGANVLTF. Full variable domain (outside the CDR3, taken from reference TRBV7-9 and TRBJ2-6): DTGVSQNPRHKITKRGQNVTFRCDPISEHNRLYWYRQTLGQGPEFLTYFQNEAQLEKSRLLSDRFSAERPKGSFSTLEIQRTEQGDSAMYLCASSFLAGGPSGANVLTFGAGSRLTVL.

The chain has TRBV28 and TRBJ1-1, with a weak D call TRBD1 (6 bases). Deletions cut 5 bases from V and 4 bases from J, with 14 bases between. This CDR3 comprises 14 residues. Per germline, CDR1 MDHEN and CDR2 SYDVKM. The CDR3 protein is CASSPIRQVTEAFF. DNA for the CDR3: TGTGCCAGCAGTCCCATACGACAGGTCACTGAAGCTTTCTTT.

The CDR3 loop reads CASSPGGGAPSYNEQFF. The CDR3 DNA reads TGTGCCAGCAGCCCGGGAGGGGGAGCCCCCTCCTACAATGAGCAGTTCTTC. V and J are TRBV9 and TRBJ2-1; TRBD2 matches 8 bases. This CDR3 comprises 17 residues. Germline CDR1 is SGDLS and CDR2 is YYNGEE. V shed 4 bases and J 0 bases; nucleotides not matched to a gene: 9. Complete variable domain (other parts from reference TRBV9 and TRBJ2-1): DSGVTQTPKHLITATGQRVTLRCSPRSGDLSVYWYQQSLDQGLQFLIQYYNGEERAKGNILERFSAQQFPDLHSELNLSSLELGDSALYFCASSPGGGAPSYNEQFFGPGTRLTVL.

CDR3 protein: CASSPSAGELFF. DNA of the CDR3: TGTGCCAGCAGCCCCTCAGCCGGGGAGCTGTTTTTT. This sequence joins TRBV7-9 and TRBJ2-2; D gene unclear. Germline V gives CDR1 SEHNR, CDR2 FQNEAQ (reference sequence). This CDR3 is 12 amino acids long. Trimming removed 5 bases at V and 6 bases at J, with 7 bases between.

The V gene is TRBV14, the J gene TRBJ2-7; the match to TRBD2 covers 7 bases. The CDR3 extends over 14 amino acids. Germline CDR1 is SGHDN and CDR2 is FVKESK. J was trimmed by 7 bases and V by 1 base; bases with no gene match: 7. CDR3 sequence: CASSQGGRFWEQYF. CDR3 nucleotides: TGTGCCAGCAGCCAAGGCGGGAGATTTTGGGAGCAGTACTTC.

This clone was found once. The chain combines TRBV7-2 with TRBJ1-4; D is ambiguous. The V gene lost 6 bases and the J gene lost 7 bases, with 12 bases spanning the gap. The CDR3 runs to 13 residues. In germline, CDR1 is SGHTA, CDR2 FQGNSA. In nucleotides, the CDR3 is TGTGCCAGCAGTAACAGTCCCCGTGAAAAACTGTTTTTT. This encodes CASSNSPREKLFF.

The chain joins TRBV6-4 to TRBJ1-1, with a possible D match to TRBD1 (6 bases). Germline V CDR1 and CDR2: MRHNA, SNTAGT. V was clipped by 6 bases and J by 6 bases, with 23 bases between them. This CDR3 spans 16 amino acids. Here the CDR3 reads CASRTSAGAPIAEAFF. In DNA, the CDR3 is TGTGCCAGCAGGACCAGTGCAGGGGCCCCTATCGCTGAAGCTTTCTTT.

The chain is built from TRBV25-1 and TRBJ1-5; D uncertain. Germline V CDR1 and CDR2: MGHDK, SYGVNS. This CDR3 contains 13 residues. V gave up 5 bases and J gave up 7 bases, with 12 bases separating them. The CDR3 nucleotides read TGTGCCAGCAGTCTTGGAGGGTTCCAGCCCCAGCATTTT. It translates to CASSLGGFQPQHF.

The chain uses TRBV9 and TRBJ2-1; 11 bases are a match to TRBD2. The V and J ends lost 4 bases and 8 bases, in that order; junction bases with no gene match: 8. This CDR3 is built from 15 residues. From germline, CDR1 is SGDLS and CDR2 YYNGEE. The CDR3 is CASSSGLAGTHEQFF. The DNA of the CDR3 is TGTGCCAGCAGCTCCGGACTAGCGGGTACTCATGAGCAGTTCTTC.

The chain is built from TRBV30 and TRBJ1-5; tentative D call: TRBD1 (5 bases). This CDR3 is built from 13 residues. CDR1 is GTSNPN, CDR2 SVGIG, per germline (reference sequence). V lost 5 bases and J 5 bases, leaving 13 bases between the germline ends. The CDR3 DNA follows: TGTGCCTGGGCTCAGGGTACGGATCAGCCCCAGCATTTT. Its translation: CAWAQGTDQPQHF.

The chain uses TRBV7-6 and TRBJ2-7; weak D call: TRBD2 (5 bases). This CDR3 has 14 amino acids. V was cut by 5 bases and J by 8 bases, with 19 bases left in between. The germline V gene encodes CDR1 SGHVS and CDR2 FNYEAQ. CDR3 loop: CASSPPGGPGKQYF. The CDR3 nucleotides read TGTGCCAGCAGCCCCCCCGGCGGTCCCGGGAAGCAGTACTTC.